This record concerns one T cell receptor beta chain sequence. This record comes from a study of technical replicates of blood from several donors. The CDR3 sequence is 18 residues long. CDR1 and CDR2 from the germline V gene are LGHNA and YSLEER. The V and J ends lost 4 bases and 0 bases, in that order; junction bases with no gene match: 4. TCRdb's copy holds only in-frame clones and misses some; the assay was immunoSEQ multiplex PCR. The sample has 95,000 or so clones, 90% to 95% seen once. The sample was T cells isolated from PBMCs. The receptor was isolated from a human donor in good health. The J gene is TRBJ2-2, the V gene TRBV4-3; TRBD2 aligns across 14 bases. CDR3 DNA sequence: TGCGCCAGCAGCCGCCCGGGACTAGCGGGAGCGAACACCGGGGAGCTGTTTTTT. Translated: CASSRPGLAGANTGELFF.